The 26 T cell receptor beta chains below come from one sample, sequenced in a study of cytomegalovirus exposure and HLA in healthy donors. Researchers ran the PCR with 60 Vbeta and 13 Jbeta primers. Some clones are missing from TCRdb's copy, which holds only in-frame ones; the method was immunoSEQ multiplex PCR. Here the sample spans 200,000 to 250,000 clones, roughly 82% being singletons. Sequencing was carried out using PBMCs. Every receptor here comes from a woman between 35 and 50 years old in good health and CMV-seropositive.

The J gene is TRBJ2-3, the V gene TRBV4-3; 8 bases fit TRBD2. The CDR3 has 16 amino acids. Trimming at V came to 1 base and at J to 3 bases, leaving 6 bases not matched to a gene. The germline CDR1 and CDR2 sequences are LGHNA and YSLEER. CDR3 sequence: CASSQVGRGATDTQYF. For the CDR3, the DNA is TGCGCCAGCAGCCAAGTAGGGCGGGGGGCGACAGATACGCAGTATTTT.

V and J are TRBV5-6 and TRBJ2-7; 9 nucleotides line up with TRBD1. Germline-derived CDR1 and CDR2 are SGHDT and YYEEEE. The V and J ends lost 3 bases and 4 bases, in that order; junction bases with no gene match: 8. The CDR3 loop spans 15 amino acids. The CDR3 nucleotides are TGTGCCAGCAGCTCCCCTGACAGGGGGTGGTACGAGCAGTACTTC. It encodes CASSSPDRGWYEQYF.

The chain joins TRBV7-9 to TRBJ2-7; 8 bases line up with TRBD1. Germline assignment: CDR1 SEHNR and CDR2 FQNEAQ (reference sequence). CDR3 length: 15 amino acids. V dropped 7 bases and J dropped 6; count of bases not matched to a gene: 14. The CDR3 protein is CASTEWGRGRSEQYF. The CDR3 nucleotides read TGTGCCAGCACCGAATGGGGCAGGGGGCGTAGCGAGCAGTACTTC.

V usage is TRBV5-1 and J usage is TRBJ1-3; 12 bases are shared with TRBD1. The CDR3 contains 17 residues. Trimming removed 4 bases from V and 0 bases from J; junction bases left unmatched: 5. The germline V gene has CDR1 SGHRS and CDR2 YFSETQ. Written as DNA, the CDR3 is TGCGCCAGCAGCGGGGGGACAGGGGGCTACTCTGGAAACACCATATATTTT. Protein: CASSGGTGGYSGNTIYF.

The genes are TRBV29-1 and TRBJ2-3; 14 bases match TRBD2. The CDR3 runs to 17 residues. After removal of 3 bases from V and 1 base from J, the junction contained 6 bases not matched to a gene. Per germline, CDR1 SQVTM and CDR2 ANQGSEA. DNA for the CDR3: TGCAGCGTTGAGGGCGGGACTAGCGGGAGTGGCACAGATACGCAGTATTTT. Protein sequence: CSVEGGTSGSGTDTQYF.

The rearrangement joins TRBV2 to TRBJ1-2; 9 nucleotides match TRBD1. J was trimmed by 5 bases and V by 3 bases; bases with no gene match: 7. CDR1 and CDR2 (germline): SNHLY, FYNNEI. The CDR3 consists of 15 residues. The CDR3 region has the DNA TGTGCCAGCAGTGACGGGAGACAGGGGGGATATGGCTACACCTTC. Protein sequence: CASSDGRQGGYGYTF.

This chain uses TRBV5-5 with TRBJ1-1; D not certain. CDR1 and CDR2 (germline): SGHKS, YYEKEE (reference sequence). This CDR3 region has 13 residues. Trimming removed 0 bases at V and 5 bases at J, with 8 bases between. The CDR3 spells CASSLATGTEAFF. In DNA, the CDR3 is TGTGCCAGCAGCTTGGCCACGGGGACTGAAGCTTTCTTT. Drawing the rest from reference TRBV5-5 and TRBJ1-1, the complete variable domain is DAGVTQSPTHLIKTRGQQVTLRCSPISGHKSVSWYQQVLGQGPQFIFQYYEKEERGRGNFPDRFSARQFPNYSSELNVNALLLGDSALYLCASSLATGTEAFFGQGTRLTVV.

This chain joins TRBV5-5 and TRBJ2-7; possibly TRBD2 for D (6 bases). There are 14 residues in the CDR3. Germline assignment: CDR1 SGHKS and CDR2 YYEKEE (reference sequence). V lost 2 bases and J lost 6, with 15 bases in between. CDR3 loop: CASSFLEGSGEQYF. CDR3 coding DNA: TGTGCCAGCAGCTTTTTGGAGGGGTCGGGCGAGCAGTACTTC.

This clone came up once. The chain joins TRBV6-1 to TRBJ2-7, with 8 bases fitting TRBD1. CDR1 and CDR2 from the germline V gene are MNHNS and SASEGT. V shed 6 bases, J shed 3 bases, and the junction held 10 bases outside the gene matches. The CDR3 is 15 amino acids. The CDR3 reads CASRGGDRTHYEQYF. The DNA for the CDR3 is TGTGCCAGCAGGGGTGGGGACAGGACCCACTACGAGCAGTACTTC.

CDR3 DNA: TGCGCCAGCAGCCCCTTCGGGTCTCGGGTAGCCCTGAACACTGAAGCTTTCTTT. Protein: CASSPFGSRVALNTEAFF. The chain recombines TRBV5-1 with TRBJ1-1; D gene ambiguous. V was pared by 4 bases and J by 0 bases, with 22 bases between. Germline V gene data show CDR1 as SGHRS and CDR2 as YFSETQ. There are 18 residues in the CDR3.

In DNA form, the CDR3 reads TGTGCCAGCAGCAGTAGCGGGGGGGCTTCAGATACGCAGTATTTT. Protein product: CASSSSGGASDTQYF. V is TRBV21-1 and J is TRBJ2-3; TRBD2 was called by the table and not checked on the DNA. TRBV21-1 is a pseudogene. This CDR3 spans 15 amino acids.

The CDR3, as DNA: TGTGCCTGGAGGACAGCCTGGGACTACACCTTC. Translated, it gives CAWRTAWDYTF. The V call is TRBV30, the J call TRBJ1-2; D might be TRBD1 (5 bases). The CDR3 loop spans 11 amino acids. Trimming left V 3 bases short and J 10 bases short, with 12 bases between. Germline CDR1 and CDR2: GTSNPN and SVGIG (reference sequence).

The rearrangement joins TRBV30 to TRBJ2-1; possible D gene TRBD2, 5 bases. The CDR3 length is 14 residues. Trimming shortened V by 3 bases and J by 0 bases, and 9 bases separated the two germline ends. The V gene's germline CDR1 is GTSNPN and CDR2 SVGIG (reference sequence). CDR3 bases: TGTGCCTGGAGGCGGGCGAGCTCCTACAATGAGCAGTTCTTC. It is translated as CAWRRASSYNEQFF.

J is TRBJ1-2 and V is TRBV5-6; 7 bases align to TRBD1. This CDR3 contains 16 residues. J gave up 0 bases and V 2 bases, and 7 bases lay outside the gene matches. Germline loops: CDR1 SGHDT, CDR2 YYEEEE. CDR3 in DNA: TGTGCCAGCAGCTTAGTTGGACAGGAATCTAACTATGGCTACACCTTC. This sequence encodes CASSLVGQESNYGYTF.

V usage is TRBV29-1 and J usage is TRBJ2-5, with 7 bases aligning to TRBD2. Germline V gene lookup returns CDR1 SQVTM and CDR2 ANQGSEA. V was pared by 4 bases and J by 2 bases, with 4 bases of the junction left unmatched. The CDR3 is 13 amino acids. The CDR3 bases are TGCAGCGTTGTTGAGGGAGGGCAAGAGACCCAGTACTTC. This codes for CSVVEGGQETQYF.

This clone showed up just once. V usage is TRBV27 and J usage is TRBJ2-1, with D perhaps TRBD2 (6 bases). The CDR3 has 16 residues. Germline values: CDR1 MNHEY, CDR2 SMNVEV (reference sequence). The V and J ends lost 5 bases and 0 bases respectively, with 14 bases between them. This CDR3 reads CASSAPGDRSYNEQFF. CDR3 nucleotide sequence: TGTGCCAGCAGTGCCCCGGGGGACCGCTCCTACAATGAGCAGTTCTTC.

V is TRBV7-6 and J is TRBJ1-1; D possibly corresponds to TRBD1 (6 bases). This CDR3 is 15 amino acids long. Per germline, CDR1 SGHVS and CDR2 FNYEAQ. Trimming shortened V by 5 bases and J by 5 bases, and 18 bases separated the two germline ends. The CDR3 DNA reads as TGTGCCAGCAGCCAAAATGACAGGCTAATAACTGAAGCTTTCTTT. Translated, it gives CASSQNDRLITEAFF.

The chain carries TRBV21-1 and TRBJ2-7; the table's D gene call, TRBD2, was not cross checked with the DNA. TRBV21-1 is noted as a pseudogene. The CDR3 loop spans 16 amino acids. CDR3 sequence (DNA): TGTGCCAGCAGCAAACGGAGTAGCGGGGGGGACTACGAGCAGTACTTC. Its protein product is CASSKRSSGGDYEQYF.

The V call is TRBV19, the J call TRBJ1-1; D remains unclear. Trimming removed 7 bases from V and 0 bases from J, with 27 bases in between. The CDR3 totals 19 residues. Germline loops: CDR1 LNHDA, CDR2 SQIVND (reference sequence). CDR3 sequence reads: CASNQPGVLSGIMNTEAFF. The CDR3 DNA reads TGTGCCAGTAACCAACCCGGGGTCCTCTCCGGGATAATGAACACTGAAGCTTTCTTT.

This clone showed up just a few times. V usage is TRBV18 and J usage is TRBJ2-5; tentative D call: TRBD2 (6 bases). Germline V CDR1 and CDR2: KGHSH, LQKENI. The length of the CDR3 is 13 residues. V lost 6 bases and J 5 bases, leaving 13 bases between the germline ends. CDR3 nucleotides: TGTGCCAGCTCTGTGCGGGAAGGTGAGACCCAGTACTTC. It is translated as CASSVREGETQYF.

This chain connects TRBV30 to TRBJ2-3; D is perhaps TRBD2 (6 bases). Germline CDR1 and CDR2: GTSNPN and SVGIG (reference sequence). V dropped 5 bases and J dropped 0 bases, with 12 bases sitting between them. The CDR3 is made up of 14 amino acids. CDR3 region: CAWGRGISTDTQYF. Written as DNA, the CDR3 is TGTGCCTGGGGCCGGGGGATAAGCACAGATACGCAGTATTTT.

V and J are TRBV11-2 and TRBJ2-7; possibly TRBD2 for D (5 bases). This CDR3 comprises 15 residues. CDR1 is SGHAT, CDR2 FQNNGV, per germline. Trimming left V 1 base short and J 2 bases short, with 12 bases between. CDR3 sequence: CASSLGGSVTYEQYF. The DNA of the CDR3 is TGTGCCAGCAGCTTAGGCGGTAGCGTCACCTACGAGCAGTACTTC.

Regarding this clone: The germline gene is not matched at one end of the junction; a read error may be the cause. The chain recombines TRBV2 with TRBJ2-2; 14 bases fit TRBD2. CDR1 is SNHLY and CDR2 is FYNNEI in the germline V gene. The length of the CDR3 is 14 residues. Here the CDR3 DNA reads TGTGACAGCAGGTGGACTAGCGGGAGGGGGGAGCTGTTTTTT. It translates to CDSRWTSGRGELFF.

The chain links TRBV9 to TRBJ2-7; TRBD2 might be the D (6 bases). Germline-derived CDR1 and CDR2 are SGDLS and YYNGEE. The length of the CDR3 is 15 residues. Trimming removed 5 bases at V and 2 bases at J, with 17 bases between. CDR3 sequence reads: CASSGGSGRTYEQYF. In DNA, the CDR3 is TGTGCCAGCAGTGGAGGGTCAGGGAGGACCTACGAGCAGTACTTC. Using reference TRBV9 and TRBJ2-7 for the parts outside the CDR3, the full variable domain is DSGVTQTPKHLITATGQRVTLRCSPRSGDLSVYWYQQSLDQGLQFLIQYYNGEERAKGNILERFSAQQFPDLHSELNLSSLELGDSALYFCASSGGSGRTYEQYFGPGTRLTVT.

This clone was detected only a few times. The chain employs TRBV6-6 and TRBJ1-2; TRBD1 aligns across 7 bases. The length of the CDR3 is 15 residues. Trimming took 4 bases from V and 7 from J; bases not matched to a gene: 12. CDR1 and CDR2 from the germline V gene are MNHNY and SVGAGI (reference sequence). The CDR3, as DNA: TGTGCCAGCAGTTTCGGACAGGCTAAACAGAGTGGCTACACCTTC. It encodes CASSFGQAKQSGYTF.

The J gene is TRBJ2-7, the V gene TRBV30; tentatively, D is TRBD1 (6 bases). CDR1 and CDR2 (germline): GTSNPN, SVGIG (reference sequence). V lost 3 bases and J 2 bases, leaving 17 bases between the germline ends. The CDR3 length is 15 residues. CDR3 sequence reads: CAWSAGQGITYEQYF. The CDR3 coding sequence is TGTGCCTGGAGCGCCGGCCAGGGGATTACCTACGAGCAGTACTTC.